The present T cell receptor beta chain was sequenced within a study of blood T cell repertoires in COVID-19. Study at large: From T cells, B-cell-depleted T cells, or PBMCs came the material, which was cDNA or gDNA.

Study processing details: Amplification of reference gene primers provided the estimated nucleated cell counts. Produced via immunoSEQ multiplex PCR; TCRdb's table is partial and in-frame only. That table furnishes V, J and clone size, whereas the DNA furnished D and trimming. The table has approximately 460,000 clones, 89% seen once; the top ten hold about 1%. The sequencing sample was made of peripheral blood. The origin of this receptor is a man between 18 and 35 years old with COVID-19, enrolled during active disease.

The CDR3 sequence: CASSGREDPFGYTF. DNA for the CDR3: TGTGCCAGTAGTGGGAGGGAGGATCCCTTCGGCTACACCTTC. The chain joins TRBV19 to TRBJ1-2; no clear D gene. The CDR3 contains 14 residues. V shed 5 bases and J shed 8 bases, with 18 bases lying between them. Germline-derived CDR1 and CDR2 are LNHDA and SQIVND (reference sequence).